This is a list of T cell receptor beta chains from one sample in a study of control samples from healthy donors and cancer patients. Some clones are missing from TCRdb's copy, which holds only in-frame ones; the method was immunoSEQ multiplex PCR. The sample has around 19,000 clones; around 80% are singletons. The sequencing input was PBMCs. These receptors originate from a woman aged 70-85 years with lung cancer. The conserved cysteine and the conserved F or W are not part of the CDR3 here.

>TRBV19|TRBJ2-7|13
ASSVDRGSSYEQY
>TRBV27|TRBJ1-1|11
ASSLIMTQEAF
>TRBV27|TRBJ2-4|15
ASSFIGQPLAKNIQY
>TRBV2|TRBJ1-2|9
AKDNIYGYT
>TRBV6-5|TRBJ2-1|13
ASTSEVAVYNEQF
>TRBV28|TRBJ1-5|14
ASSSAGGGRTQPQH
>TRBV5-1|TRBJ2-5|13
ASSPQEGQKETQY
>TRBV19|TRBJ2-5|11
ASSRHLQETQY
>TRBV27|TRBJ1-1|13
ASSYEGAWNTEAF
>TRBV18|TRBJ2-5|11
ASSASREASQY
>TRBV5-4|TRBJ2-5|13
ASSLEPGGQETQY
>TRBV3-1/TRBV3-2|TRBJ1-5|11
ASSQGGNQPQH
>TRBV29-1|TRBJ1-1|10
SVEALESEAF
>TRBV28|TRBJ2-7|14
ASSLWATGGMNEQY
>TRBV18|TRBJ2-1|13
ASSPGPAIYNEQF
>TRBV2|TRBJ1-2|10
ASAISTGSHT
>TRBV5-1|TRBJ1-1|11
ASSRLGNTEAF
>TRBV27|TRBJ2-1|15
ASSTGAWLAGSDEQF
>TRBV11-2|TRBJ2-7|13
ASSRGEGTRREQY
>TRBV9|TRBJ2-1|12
ASSVEGQGPGSF
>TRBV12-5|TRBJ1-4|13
ASSQERQGDKKLF
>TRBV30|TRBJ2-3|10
AWTTGTDTQY
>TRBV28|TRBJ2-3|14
ASSLPTELSTDTQY
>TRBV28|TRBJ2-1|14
ASSPRQGWTYNEQF
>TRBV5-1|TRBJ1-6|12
ASSFQGRNSPLH
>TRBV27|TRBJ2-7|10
ASSPPSYEQY
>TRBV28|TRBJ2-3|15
ASSLDTSGSGTDTQY
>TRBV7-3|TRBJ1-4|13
ASSLTGRTNEKLF
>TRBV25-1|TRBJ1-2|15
ASSESPGQGNFYGYT
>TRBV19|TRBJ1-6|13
ASSAGFRGRSPLH
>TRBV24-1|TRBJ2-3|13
ATSEASGRYDTQY
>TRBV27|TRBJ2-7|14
ASSRSLWVGGGEQY
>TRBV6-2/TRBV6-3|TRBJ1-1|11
ASSSQGNTEAF
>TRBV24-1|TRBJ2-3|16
ATSDASLDRARTDTQY
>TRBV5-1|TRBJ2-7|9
ASSLGIEQY
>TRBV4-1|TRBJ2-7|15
ASSQLPIGSGPYEQY
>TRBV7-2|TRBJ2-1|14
ASSMSGRGSYNEQF
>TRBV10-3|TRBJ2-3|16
AISESGLAGTWTDTQY
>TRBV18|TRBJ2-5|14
ASSPGLAGGQETQY
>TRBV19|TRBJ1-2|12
ASRVVGDHHGYT
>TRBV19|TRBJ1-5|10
ASSLRGEPQH
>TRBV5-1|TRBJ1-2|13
ASSLEGQTNYGYT
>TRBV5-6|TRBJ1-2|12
ASSSGRGSYGYT
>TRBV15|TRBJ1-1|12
ATSRGVQNTEAF
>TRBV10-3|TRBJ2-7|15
AISGEGDGGYFLEQY
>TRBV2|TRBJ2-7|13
ASRQGLAESYEQY
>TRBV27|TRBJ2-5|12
ASSLSDSRGTQY